This TCR beta chain was recovered during a study of T cell changes during pregnancy in multiple sclerosis. Assay: immunoSEQ multiplex PCR; the TCRdb copy retains only in-frame clones and omits some. The sample has some 43,000 clones, 85% to 90% seen once. J lost 4 bases, V lost 6 bases, and 17 bases had no gene match. This CDR3 has 17 amino acids. The V gene's germline CDR1 is MNHEY and CDR2 SMNVEV (reference sequence). Sample: peripheral blood, taken in the first trimester of pregnancy. This clonotype was obtained from a female donor in good health, enrolled as a control in a pregnancy study. The rearrangement joins TRBV27 to TRBJ1-2, with 7 bases fitting TRBD1. The DNA for the CDR3 is TGTGCCAGCAGCCCCAGGTCCGGGACAGTGGCCTCCTATGGCTACACCTTC. Its translation: CASSPRSGTVASYGYTF.